Listed below are T cell receptor beta chains from one sample, sequenced in a study of blood T cell repertoires in COVID-19. TCRdb's table, derived via immunoSEQ multiplex PCR, lists solely in-frame clones and lacks some. The sample lists roughly 290,000 clones, 75% to 90% occurring once. Material for sequencing was PBMCs or T cells enriched from blood (not recorded which). The receptors were sampled from a man aged 25-45 years who had recovered from COVID-19. Both conserved end residues are part of each CDR3. The D gene is left open where the match is weak. Size is omitted from some rows. Given values are once, few, many or a class for expanded clones.

cdr3_nt cdr3_aa j_call clone_size v_call d_call
TGCGCCAGCAGCCACGGCCGGGGGGGCCCTCCGGAGACCCAGTACTTC CASSHGRGGPPETQYF TRBJ2-5 . TRBV5-1 TRBD2
TGCGCCAGCAGCCAAGATCCCCAGGCTTACTATGGCTACACCTTC CASSQDPQAYYGYTF TRBJ1-2 few TRBV4-3 .
TGCAGCGTAACTTTCCCCCGGACAGTCTATGGCTACACCTTC CSVTFPRTVYGYTF TRBJ1-2 . TRBV29-1 .
TGTGCCAGCAGCCAAGGACAGGGAAATCAGCCCCAGCATTTT CASSQGQGNQPQHF TRBJ1-5 . TRBV9 TRBD1
TGTGCCAGCAGATCCGGGACAGGGGATGGCTACACCTTC CASRSGTGDGYTF TRBJ1-2 few TRBV2 TRBD1
TGTGCCAGCAGCCTAATACCCAGCGGGGGGCCTGCAGGGCTGTTTTTT CASSLIPSGGPAGLFF TRBJ2-2 . TRBV7-3 TRBD2
TGCAGCGCCCCGGGACAGGGGGCAGGGGAGCAGTACTTC CSAPGQGAGEQYF TRBJ2-7 once TRBV29-1 TRBD1
TGTGCCAGCACACCCCGGACAGGGTGGAATGGCTACACCTTC CASTPRTGWNGYTF TRBJ1-2 . TRBV2 TRBD1
TGTGCCAGCGGCCCGGACAGGGGGTATTCACCCCTCCACTTT CASGPDRGYSPLHF TRBJ1-6 . TRBV27 TRBD1
TGTGCCAGCAGTTTCTACTTAGGACAGGGGCGTTCCTACGAGCAGTACTTC CASSFYLGQGRSYEQYF TRBJ2-7 . TRBV27 TRBD1
TGTGCCAGCAGCTTAGATCGGGGACAGATCACTGAAGCTTTCTTT CASSLDRGQITEAFF TRBJ1-1 . TRBV11-2 TRBD1
TGTGCCAGCAGTAACGTTGGGACAGGGGGCGAAAAACTGTTTTTT CASSNVGTGGEKLFF TRBJ1-4 . TRBV27 TRBD1
TGTGCTAGTGGTTTCGGGGGGAAAATAACCTACAATGAGCAGTTCTTC CASGFGGKITYNEQFF TRBJ2-1 once TRBV12-5 TRBD2
TGTGCCAGCAGCTATACGACAGGGGTGAACACTGAAGCTTTCTTT CASSYTTGVNTEAFF TRBJ1-1 . TRBV5-6 TRBD1
TGTGCCAGCAGTCCCAAACCAGGGACAGATGAGCAGTTCTTC CASSPKPGTDEQFF TRBJ2-1 . TRBV27 TRBD1
TGCGCCAGCAGCTTGGACAGGGGGCATGGCTACACCTTC CASSLDRGHGYTF TRBJ1-2 . TRBV5-1 TRBD1
TGTGCCAGCAGTACTGACGGGAGCACAGATACGCAGTATTTT CASSTDGSTDTQYF TRBJ2-3 few TRBV6-4 .
TGCAGCGGGACGCGAGGGGGCGCTGGTACTGAAGCTTTCTTT CSGTRGGAGTEAFF TRBJ1-1 . TRBV29-1 TRBD1
TGTGCCAGCAGCTCCAGGGGGCGCGACACTAATGAAAAACTGTTTTTT CASSSRGRDTNEKLFF TRBJ1-4 . TRBV5-5 TRBD1
TGTGCCAGCGGAGGGGACCTTAGCAATCAGCCCCAGCATTTT CASGGDLSNQPQHF TRBJ1-5 . TRBV3-1/TRBV3-2 .
TGTGCCAGCAGCTTAGGTGCGCAGGGGCAATACGGCTACACCTTC CASSLGAQGQYGYTF TRBJ1-2 once TRBV7-8 .
TGTGCCAGCAGCTTATGGACTAGTGGAAACACCATATATTTT CASSLWTSGNTIYF TRBJ1-3 . TRBV7-2 .
TGTGCCAGCAGTTTCTGGAGTGACACTGAAGCTTTCTTT CASSFWSDTEAFF TRBJ1-1 . TRBV12-3/TRBV12-4 .
TGCGCCAGCAGTGAGTTTTCAGGCATCTCTGGAAACACCATATATTTT CASSEFSGISGNTIYF TRBJ1-3 . TRBV10-1 .
TGTGCCAGCAGTTACGACAGGGAGGATGGCTACACCTTC CASSYDREDGYTF TRBJ1-2 . TRBV27 TRBD1
TGTGCCAGCAGCAAACGACAGGGGAATGGCTACACCTTC CASSKRQGNGYTF TRBJ1-2 few TRBV7-2 TRBD1
TGTGCCAGCAGCAAAACCCGGGACAACTACGAGCAGTACTTC CASSKTRDNYEQYF TRBJ2-7 . TRBV5-6 .
TGCGCCAGCAGCTTTCTTCCGGGACAGGGGGCGCGGGAGACCCAGTACTTC CASSFLPGQGARETQYF TRBJ2-5 . TRBV5-1 TRBD1
TGTGCCTGGAGTGCTAGGGGGACCCATAGCAATCAGCCCCAGCATTTT CAWSARGTHSNQPQHF TRBJ1-5 . TRBV30 .
TGTGCCAGCTCACCAGCAGGGGGCTGGTCCTATGGCTACACCTTC CASSPAGGWSYGYTF TRBJ1-2 . TRBV18 TRBD1
TGTGCCAGTAAAACCGCGGGGGGTACGATCACTGAAGCTTTCTTT CASKTAGGTITEAFF TRBJ1-1 . TRBV19 .
TGTGCCACCAGAGCTAGCGGGGGGGCCTATGAGCAGTTCTTC CATRASGGAYEQFF TRBJ2-1 . TRBV5-6 TRBD2